The TCR beta chain under discussion was sequenced for a study of blood T cell repertoires in COVID-19. Study-wide context: Both acute and convalescent COVID-19 samples were obtained from the United States, Italy and Spain.

Original handling: The authors estimated nucleated cell counts from reference gene primer amplification. The data were produced by immunoSEQ multiplex PCR, yet TCRdb's version contains in-frame clones alone and is incomplete. The V and J calls and the clone size are those of that table, but D and trimming were determined from the DNA. Seen here are about 280,000 clones, 88% observed once, and the top ten hold roughly 10%. The sequenced sample was peripheral blood. This clonotype originated in a woman aged 25 to 39 with COVID-19, enrolled during active disease.

Here the CDR3 DNA reads TGTGCCAGCAGTTTCGGCGGAATCCAAGAGACCCAGTACTTC. It yields the protein CASSFGGIQETQYF. The chain is built from TRBV28 and TRBJ2-5; no reliable D call. The CDR3 is made up of 14 amino acids. Trimming shortened V by 3 bases and J by 1 base, and 9 bases separated the two germline ends. Germline assignment: CDR1 MDHEN and CDR2 SYDVKM. The full variable domain, in which reference TRBV28 and TRBJ2-5 provide the parts outside the CDR3, is DVKVTQSSRYLVKRTGEKVFLECVQDMDHENMFWYRQDPGLGLRLIYFSYDVKMKEKGDIPEGYSVSREKKERFSLILESASTNQTSMYLCASSFGGIQETQYFGPGTRLLVL.